This TCR beta chain originates from a study of blood T cell repertoires in COVID-19. At the level of the study: Spain, Italy and the United States supplied samples that represented acute and convalescent COVID-19. T cells, B-cell-depleted T cells, or PBMCs provided the cDNA or gDNA that served as material.

Original methodology: Scientists estimated how many nucleated cells there were by amplifying reference gene primers. Assay: immunoSEQ multiplex PCR; the TCRdb copy retains only in-frame clones and omits some. D and trimming come from the DNA, and the V and J calls and clone size come from that table. In the table there are about 170,000 clones, about 83% of which are singletons. CDR3 length: 14 amino acids. V lost 0 bases and J 5 bases, leaving 9 bases between the germline ends. Germline lookup yields CDR1 SGHAT and CDR2 FQNNGV. This TCR came from a man aged 35-49 years who had recovered from COVID-19. The chain uses TRBV11-2 and TRBJ2-3, with TRBD2 as a possible D gene (5 bases). Sequenced: peripheral blood. The CDR3 sequence: CASSLDRGGDTQYF. Written as DNA, the CDR3 is TGTGCCAGCAGCTTAGACCGGGGTGGAGATACGCAGTATTTT.